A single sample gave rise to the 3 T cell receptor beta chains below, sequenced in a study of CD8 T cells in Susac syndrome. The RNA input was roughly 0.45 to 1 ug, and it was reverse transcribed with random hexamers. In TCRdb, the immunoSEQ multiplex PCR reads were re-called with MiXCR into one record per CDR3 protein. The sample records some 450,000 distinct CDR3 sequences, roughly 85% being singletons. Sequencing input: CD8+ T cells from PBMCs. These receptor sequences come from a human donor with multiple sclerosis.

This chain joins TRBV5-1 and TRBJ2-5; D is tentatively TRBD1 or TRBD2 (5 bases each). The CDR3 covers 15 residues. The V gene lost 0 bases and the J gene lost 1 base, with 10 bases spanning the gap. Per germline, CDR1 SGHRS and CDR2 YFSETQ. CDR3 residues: CASSLGDGIQETQYF. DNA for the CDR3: TGCGCCAGCAGCTTGGGGGACGGAATCCAAGAGACCCAGTACTTC.

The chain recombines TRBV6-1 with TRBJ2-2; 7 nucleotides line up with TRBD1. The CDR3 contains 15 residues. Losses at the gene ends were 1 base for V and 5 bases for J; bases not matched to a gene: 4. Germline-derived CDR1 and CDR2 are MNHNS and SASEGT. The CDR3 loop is CASSEEAGGTGELFF. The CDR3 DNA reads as TGTGCCAGCAGTGAAGAAGCAGGGGGAACCGGGGAGCTGTTTTTT.

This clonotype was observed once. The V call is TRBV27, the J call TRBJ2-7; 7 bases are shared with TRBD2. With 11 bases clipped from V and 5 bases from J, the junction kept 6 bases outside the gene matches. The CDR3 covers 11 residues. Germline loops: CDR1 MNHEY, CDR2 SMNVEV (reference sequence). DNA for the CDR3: TGTGCCGTGGGGGGGTCCCACGAGCAGTACTTC. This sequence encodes CAVGGSHEQYF.